This TCR beta chain was sequenced for a study of blood T cell repertoires in COVID-19. While infection was still active, Seattle patients were enrolled and then followed longitudinally. The CDR3 has 16 residues. Germline lookup yields CDR1 SGHTA and CDR2 FQGTGA. V gave up 0 bases and J gave up 4 bases; unmatched junction bases: 5. Produced via immunoSEQ multiplex PCR; TCRdb's table is partial and in-frame only. This sample has a few hundred thousand clones; just under 90% occur once, and the top ten carry 5.5% to 8%. Sequenced input: peripheral blood. This clonotype was sampled from a woman in her forties or fifties with COVID-19, enrolled during active disease. This sequence joins TRBV7-3 and TRBJ1-2; 10 bases are shared with TRBD1. CDR3 residues: CASSLTARTGGYGYTF. In nucleotides, the CDR3 is TGTGCCAGCAGCTTAACCGCGCGGACAGGGGGCTATGGCTACACCTTC.